One sample yielded the 32 T cell receptor beta chains listed below, sequenced in a study of metastatic and nonmetastatic thyroid tumors. Patients were all untreated before their thyroid surgery. TCRdb redid the clone calls on the PCR reads using MiXCR. The sample yields more than 20,000 clones, around 20% seen once. Sequenced input: adjacent normal tissue. The receptors derive from a male donor with papillary thyroid cancer or a benign thyroid nodule (not recorded which). Some clones in this sample may be carry-over from other donors' samples.

The chain recombines TRBV7-9 with TRBJ2-5; 8 positions match TRBD2. The CDR3 length is 16 residues. V shed 1 base, J shed 1 base, and the junction held 5 bases outside the gene matches. In germline, CDR1 is SEHNR, CDR2 FQNEAQ (reference sequence). CDR3 amino acids: CASSLGSSGSQETQYF. CDR3 bases: TGTGCCAGCAGCTTAGGGTCCAGCGGGAGCCAAGAGACCCAGTACTTC.

This clone was counted at least ten times. This chain uses TRBV9 with TRBJ2-5; 11 positions match TRBD2. The J segment lost 5 bases and the V segment lost 0 bases, leaving 3 bases of the junction unmatched. This CDR3 contains 15 residues. CDR1 is SGDLS and CDR2 is YYNGEE in the germline V gene. The CDR3 sequence: CASSVELAGGETQYF. CDR3 DNA: TGTGCCAGCAGCGTAGAGCTAGCGGGAGGTGAGACCCAGTACTTC.

This clone was observed at least ten times. The genes are TRBV14 and TRBJ1-2; a possible D gene is TRBD1 (5 bases). CDR3 size: 14 residues. V lost 4 bases and J lost 6, with 15 bases in between. CDR1 is SGHDN and CDR2 is FVKESK in the germline V gene. The CDR3 DNA follows: TGTGCCAGCAGCCCGGGACGGACTAGGCATGGCTACACCTTC. Translated, it gives CASSPGRTRHGYTF.

This clone was detected many times. The rearrangement links TRBV5-1 to TRBJ2-3; 7 nucleotides agree with TRBD2. Losses at the gene ends were 2 bases for V and 1 base for J; bases not matched to a gene: 1. This CDR3 contains 14 residues. From germline, CDR1 is SGHRS and CDR2 YFSETQ. The CDR3 coding sequence is TGCGCCAGCAGCTTTGGGGGGGGCACAGATACGCAGTATTTT. Translation gives CASSFGGGTDTQYF.

The chain uses TRBV6-1 and TRBJ2-7; D could derive from TRBD1 or TRBD2 (6 bases each). CDR1 is MNHNS, CDR2 SASEGT, per germline. V shed 7 bases and J shed 5 bases, with 15 bases lying between them. The CDR3 runs 13 residues. This chain's CDR3 is CASNAGQSNEQYV. The CDR3 DNA follows: TGTGCCAGCAATGCGGGACAAAGTAACGAGCAGTACGTC.

The CDR3 spells CASSRSTGQGGYTF. In DNA, the CDR3 is TGTGCCAGCTCTCGCTCCACCGGGCAGGGTGGCTACACCTTC. This chain joins TRBV18 and TRBJ1-2, with D possibly TRBD1 on 5 matching bases. The V gene's germline CDR1 is KGHSH and CDR2 LQKENI. Trimming took off 6 bases at V and 7 bases at J, with 18 bases between the two ends. The length of the CDR3 is 14 residues.

This clone was counted many times. The rearrangement links TRBV9 to TRBJ2-2; 8 positions match TRBD2. The CDR3 totals 15 residues. With 3 bases clipped from V and 6 bases from J, the junction kept 7 bases outside the gene matches. Per the germline V gene, CDR1 is SGDLS and CDR2 is YYNGEE. The CDR3 loop is CASSGSGGQAGELFF. For the CDR3, the DNA is TGTGCCAGCAGCGGCTCGGGGGGGCAGGCCGGGGAGCTGTTTTTT. Combining the CDR3 with reference TRBV9 and TRBJ2-2 gives the whole variable domain DSGVTQTPKHLITATGQRVTLRCSPRSGDLSVYWYQQSLDQGLQFLIQYYNGEERAKGNILERFSAQQFPDLHSELNLSSLELGDSALYFCASSGSGGQAGELFFGEGSRLTVL.

This clone was observed at least ten times. This chain joins TRBV9 and TRBJ2-2; D may match TRBD1 or TRBD2 (5 bases each). Per germline, CDR1 SGDLS and CDR2 YYNGEE. Trimming removed 3 bases from V and 6 bases from J, with 21 bases in between. This CDR3 has 17 residues. In DNA, the CDR3 is TGTGCCAGCAGCGCACCCCGGGGCCGGATGGGGGCCGGGGAGCTGTTTTTT. Its protein is CASSAPRGRMGAGELFF. The variable domain in full, with the rest retrieved from reference TRBV9 and TRBJ2-2, is DSGVTQTPKHLITATGQRVTLRCSPRSGDLSVYWYQQSLDQGLQFLIQYYNGEERAKGNILERFSAQQFPDLHSELNLSSLELGDSALYFCASSAPRGRMGAGELFFGEGSRLTVL.

In this sample, this clone turned up many times. The V gene is TRBV6-1, the J gene TRBJ2-5; 8 bases match TRBD2. Germline V CDR1 and CDR2: MNHNS, SASEGT. The CDR3 runs 13 residues. Trimming at V came to 6 bases and at J to 7 bases, leaving 7 bases not matched to a gene. The CDR3 nucleotides are TGTGCCAGCAGGGGACTAGGTGAAGGGACCCAGTACTTC. It specifies CASRGLGEGTQYF.

This clone came up many times. The chain recombines TRBV24-1 with TRBJ2-3; 11 nucleotides match TRBD2. V lost 1 base to trimming and J lost 5 bases; unmatched junction nucleotides: 10. The CDR3 consists of 18 residues. From germline, CDR1 is KGHDR and CDR2 SFDVKD. CDR3 region: CATSDFGLAGTFGDTQYF. The CDR3 DNA sequence: TGTGCCACCAGTGATTTCGGACTAGCGGGCACCTTTGGAGATACGCAGTATTTT.

This clone appeared many times. CDR3 region: CASSLGGRGSGELFF. CDR3 DNA: TGTGCCAGCAGCTTAGGCGGCAGGGGGTCCGGGGAGCTGTTTTTT. This chain joins TRBV7-3 and TRBJ2-2; 7 positions match TRBD1. The germline gives CDR1 SGHTA, CDR2 FQGTGA. This CDR3 has 15 residues. J gave up 6 bases and V 2 bases, and 6 bases lay outside the gene matches.

This clone was seen at least ten times. Other DNA sequences of this sample code for an identical CDR3. The chain has TRBV5-6 and TRBJ1-6, with D maybe TRBD1 (5 bases). The CDR3 is made up of 17 amino acids. The ends were cut back, 4 bases at V and 0 bases at J, with 14 bases in the middle. Germline CDR1 reads SGHDT; CDR2 reads YYEEEE. CDR3: CASSTVGESSYNSPLHF. CDR3 DNA sequence: TGTGCCAGCAGCACCGTGGGGGAGAGCTCCTATAATTCACCCCTCCACTTT.

The chain carries TRBV9 and TRBJ2-3; 11 nucleotides line up with TRBD2. The ends lost 6 bases at V and 9 bases at J; junction bases unmatched: 12. The length of the CDR3 is 15 residues. The germline CDR1 and CDR2 sequences are SGDLS and YYNGEE. The CDR3 bases are TGTGCCAGCATCACCGGGAGTAGCGGGGGGGTAACGCAGTATTTT. Translation: CASITGSSGGVTQYF.

This clone is deemed medium-sized. The chain carries TRBV5-1 and TRBJ2-7, with TRBD1 matching over 9 bases. The CDR3 totals 14 residues. The V segment lost 2 bases and the J segment 6 bases; nucleotides outside the gene matches: 6. Germline V gene sequence: CDR1 SGHRS, CDR2 YFSETQ. The CDR3 spells CASSFSDRGTEQYF. In DNA form, the CDR3 reads TGCGCCAGCAGCTTCTCGGACAGGGGTACCGAGCAGTACTTC.

This clone rates as medium-sized (0.01 to 0.1%). The rearrangement links TRBV28 to TRBJ2-7; 11 bases agree with TRBD2. Losses at the gene ends were 5 bases for V and 2 bases for J; bases not matched to a gene: 5. Germline CDR1 MDHEN, CDR2 SYDVKM. This CDR3 region has 15 residues. As DNA, the CDR3 is TGTGCCAGCAGTAACCGACTAGCGGGGACCTACGAGCAGTACGTC. This encodes CASSNRLAGTYEQYV.

The table lists this clone with a few counts. V gene TRBV28 combines with J gene TRBJ2-3, with D perhaps matching TRBD2 (5 bases). Per the germline V gene, CDR1 is MDHEN and CDR2 is SYDVKM. V dropped 5 bases and J dropped 0 bases, with 15 bases sitting between them. This CDR3 region has 16 residues. CDR3 in DNA: TGTGCCAGCAGTCCTGTGCGGGCGTTCAGCACAGATACGCAGTATTTT. This translates into CASSPVRAFSTDTQYF. Together with reference TRBV28 and TRBJ2-3, the CDR3 gives the full variable domain: DVKVTQSSRYLVKRTGEKVFLECVQDMDHENMFWYRQDPGLGLRLIYFSYDVKMKEKGDIPEGYSVSREKKERFSLILESASTNQTSMYLCASSPVRAFSTDTQYFGPGTRLTVL.

This clone was detected many times. The genes are TRBV7-9 and TRBJ1-6; TRBD1 aligns across 7 bases. The germline V gene has CDR1 SEHNR and CDR2 FQNEAQ (reference sequence). CDR3 length: 15 amino acids. Losses at the gene ends were 6 bases for V and 6 bases for J; bases not matched to a gene: 8. CDR3: CASRNGQGVNSPLHF. CDR3 DNA: TGTGCCAGCAGAAATGGCCAGGGGGTTAATTCACCCCTCCACTTT.

This clone has ten or more counts. At one end the junction does not follow the germline gene, possibly because of a read error. The chain is built from TRBV6-5 and TRBJ2-7; perhaps TRBD1 as D (6 bases). Germline V gives CDR1 MNHEY, CDR2 SVGAGI. This CDR3 has 13 amino acids. CDR3 DNA: TGTGCCAGCAGTTACGGACAGCACTACGAGCGGTACTTC. Translated, it gives CASSYGQHYERYF.

Many counts were recorded for this clone. V is TRBV28 and J is TRBJ1-2; D unresolved. With 4 bases removed from V and 4 bases from J, the gap between germline ends came to 13 bases. This CDR3 has 14 amino acids. Per germline, CDR1 MDHEN and CDR2 SYDVKM. In nucleotides, the CDR3 is TGTGCCAGCAGTTACAGAGGGATGGGCTATGGCTACACCTTC. Translated, it gives CASSYRGMGYGYTF.

DNA of the CDR3: TGTGCCACCAGCCCACGGGGTTTCGACAGGGCTGGAAACACCATATATTTT. Translated, it gives CATSPRGFDRAGNTIYF. This rearrangement joins TRBV15 to TRBJ1-3, with 7 bases identical to TRBD1. J lost 2 bases, V lost 5 bases, and 12 bases had no gene match. Germline V lookup: CDR1 LNHNV, CDR2 YYDKDF (reference sequence). The CDR3 is 17 residues long.

V and J are TRBV30 and TRBJ1-5; TRBD1 might be the D (5 bases). The CDR3 spans 14 residues. The germline CDR1 and CDR2 sequences are GTSNPN and SVGIG (reference sequence). Trimming took off 3 bases at V and 0 bases at J, with 9 bases between the two ends. As DNA, the CDR3 is TGTGCCTGGAGGGGGGTGGATAGCAATCAGCCCCAGCATTTT. Its translation is CAWRGVDSNQPQHF.

This clone was seen a few times. Here the CDR3 reads CSARDRGSFYEQYF. The DNA of the CDR3 is TGCAGTGCTAGAGATCGGGGTAGCTTCTACGAGCAGTACTTC. The V call is TRBV20-1, the J call TRBJ2-7; the D gene is possibly TRBD2 (5 bases). V shed 0 bases and J shed 3 bases, with 12 bases lying between them. CDR1 is DFQATT, CDR2 SNEGSKA, per germline (reference sequence). This CDR3 has 14 residues.

The chain joins TRBV29-1 to TRBJ2-1; the D is unclear. This CDR3 spans 14 amino acids. Germline V gene sequence: CDR1 SQVTM, CDR2 ANQGSEA. V was cut by 4 bases and J by 10 bases, with 20 bases left in between. The CDR3 DNA follows: TGCAGCGTTGCACCTGAAGTTATACAAGTAGAGCAGTTCTTC. Protein sequence: CSVAPEVIQVEQFF.

This clone occurred many times. The chain uses TRBV5-1 and TRBJ1-1, with D perhaps matching TRBD1 (5 bases). Germline V lookup: CDR1 SGHRS, CDR2 YFSETQ. Trimming shortened V by 6 bases and J by 0 bases, and 6 bases separated the two germline ends. CDR3 length equals 12 residues. CDR3 DNA sequence: TGCGCCAGCAAACAGGTGAACACTGAAGCTTTCTTT. Translated, it gives CASKQVNTEAFF.

This clone has a count of ten or more. Other DNA sequences in the same sample also yield this CDR3. The chain combines TRBV18 with TRBJ1-3; tentative D call: TRBD1 (6 bases). The V and J ends lost 3 bases and 4 bases respectively, with 10 bases between them. Germline V lookup: CDR1 KGHSH, CDR2 LQKENI. The CDR3 has 14 amino acids. The CDR3 nucleotides read TGTGCCAGCTCACCCGGGACATCGGGAAACACCATATATTTT. The encoded protein is CASSPGTSGNTIYF.

The V gene is TRBV5-6, the J gene TRBJ2-7, with 9 bases lining up with TRBD1. With 2 bases clipped from V and 6 bases from J, the junction kept 6 bases outside the gene matches. This CDR3 is 14 amino acids long. Germline loops: CDR1 SGHDT, CDR2 YYEEEE. In DNA, the CDR3 is TGTGCCAGCAGCTTACAGGGGGCGCTTAGCGAGCAGTACTTC. This encodes CASSLQGALSEQYF. Full variable domain (missing parts from reference TRBV5-6 and TRBJ2-7): DAGVTQSPTHLIKTRGQQVTLRCSPKSGHDTVSWYQQALGQGPQFIFQYYEEEERQRGNFPDRFSGHQFPNYSSELNVNALLLGDSALYLCASSLQGALSEQYFGPGTRLTVT.

This clone was found many times. V is TRBV7-2 and J is TRBJ2-3, with D maybe TRBD2 (5 bases). The length of the CDR3 is 14 residues. Germline lookup yields CDR1 SGHTA and CDR2 FQGNSA. V lost 4 bases and J lost 3, with 11 bases in between. The CDR3 is CASSSGPGTDTQYF. CDR3 nucleotide sequence: TGTGCCAGCAGCTCTGGGCCGGGGACAGATACGCAGTATTTT. The full variable domain, completed using reference TRBV7-2 and TRBJ2-3, is GAGVSQSPSNKVTEKGKDVELRCDPISGHTALYWYRQSLGQGLEFLIYFQGNSAPDKSGLPSDRFSAERTGGSVSTLTIQRTQQEDSAVYLCASSSGPGTDTQYFGPGTRLTVL.

There are a few counts of this clone. Other DNA variants within this sample encode the same CDR3. The chain recombines TRBV6-1 with TRBJ2-7; unclear D gene. In germline, CDR1 is MNHNS, CDR2 SASEGT. The CDR3 length is 15 residues. V was pared by 6 bases and J by 2 bases, with 17 bases between. CDR3 amino acids: CASSPTPTATYEQYF. CDR3 DNA: TGTGCCAGCAGCCCCACACCAACAGCCACCTACGAGCAGTACTTC.

This clone has a count of ten or more. The chain recombines TRBV5-8 with TRBJ2-1; 8 nucleotides agree with TRBD2. CDR3 size: 13 residues. Trimming at V came to 1 base and at J to 10 bases, leaving 4 bases not matched to a gene. The germline CDR1 and CDR2 sequences are SGHTS and YDEGEE. The CDR3 is CASSLFPSGEQFF. The CDR3 nucleotides are TGTGCCAGCAGCTTGTTCCCTAGCGGGGAGCAGTTCTTC.

This clone has at least ten counts. This may arise from a read error, as a much more abundant clone is one base away. Other DNA sequences from this sample encode an identical CDR3 as well. V usage is TRBV19 and J usage is TRBJ1-1, with D hard to call. Germline V gene lookup returns CDR1 LNHDA and CDR2 SQIVND (reference sequence). The CDR3 is 13 amino acids. CDR3 nucleotides: TGCGCCAGTAGTATATCCCCGAACACTGAAGCTTTCTTT. Encoded protein: CASSISPNTEAFF.

A remark on this clone: The CDR3 does not end in the conserved phenylalanine or tryptophan, so this is likely a read error. This chain uses TRBV19 with TRBJ1-2, with D possibly matching TRBD1 (5 bases). Germline values: CDR1 LNHDA, CDR2 SQIVND (reference sequence). The CDR3 contains 15 residues. Deletions cut 7 bases from V and 3 bases from J, with 18 bases between. CDR3 loop: CASIPQPGRDYGYTS. The CDR3 coding sequence is TGTGCCAGTATCCCCCAACCGGGACGGGACTATGGCTACACCTCC.

In its sample, this clone was seen many times. Written as DNA, the CDR3 is TGTGCCAGCAGCGAACCGGGACAGGGGGAAGGAGCCCTCCACTTT. Protein product: CASSEPGQGEGALHF. The chain uses TRBV9 and TRBJ1-6; 11 bases line up with TRBD1. The CDR3 runs to 15 residues. With 3 bases clipped from V and 14 bases from J, the junction kept 10 bases outside the gene matches. The germline V gene encodes CDR1 SGDLS and CDR2 YYNGEE.